This T cell receptor (beta chain) came from a study of blood T cells in healthy people across ages. Deletions cut 3 bases from V and 1 base from J, with 11 bases between. The CDR3 has 14 residues. Germline V gene sequence: CDR1 SGDLS, CDR2 YYNGEE. A second PCR, run for roughly 7 to 11 cycles, used a sample-barcoded 5' primer plus a J-beta primer mix. MiXCR was run by TCRdb on the 5' RACE reads, yielding one entry per CDR3 protein. The table includes under 1,000,000 distinct CDR3 sequences, roughly 46% detected once. The genes are TRBV9 and TRBJ2-7; D perhaps matches TRBD1 (6 bases). Sequencing was performed on blood. This TCR came from a man at least 80 years old in good health. The CDR3 sequence: CASSARGQSYEQYF. The CDR3 DNA reads TGTGCCAGCAGCGCAAGGGGACAATCCTACGAGCAGTACTTC.